These 13 T cell receptor beta chains originate from one sample sequenced in a study of blood T cell repertoires in COVID-19. Some clones are missing from TCRdb's copy, which holds only in-frame ones; the method was immunoSEQ multiplex PCR. In the table there are a few hundred thousand clones, approximately 90% of which are singletons. Material: peripheral blood. The receptors were sampled from a woman aged 60-75 years with acute or convalescent COVID-19.

This chain joins TRBV12-3 or TRBV12-4 and TRBJ1-6; D might be TRBD1 (5 bases). CDR3 size: 13 residues. With 1 base removed from V and 7 bases from J, the gap between germline ends came to 5 bases. This CDR3 reads CASSLEGNSPLHF. The CDR3 region has the DNA TGTGCCAGCAGTTTAGAGGGGAATTCACCCCTCCACTTT.

V and J are TRBV6-2 or TRBV6-3 and TRBJ2-7, with 9 bases identical to TRBD1. The CDR3 has 15 residues. The germline CDR1 and CDR2 sequences are MNHEY and SVGEGT. V dropped 5 bases and J dropped 3; count of bases not matched to a gene: 8. CDR3 protein: CASSRPGQGFYEQYF. For the CDR3, the DNA is TGTGCCAGCAGTAGACCGGGACAGGGTTTCTACGAGCAGTACTTC.

The chain combines TRBV4-3 with TRBJ1-1; no reliable D call. The V and J ends lost 0 bases and 5 bases respectively, with 13 bases between them. This CDR3 has 15 amino acids. Germline V gene data show CDR1 as LGHNA and CDR2 as YSLEER. As DNA, the CDR3 is TGCGCCAGCAGCCAAGAACGGGGAATGGGGACTGAAGCTTTCTTT. Encoded protein: CASSQERGMGTEAFF.

This chain links TRBV5-1 with TRBJ2-7; tentatively, D is TRBD1 (6 bases). Germline-derived CDR1 and CDR2 are SGHRS and YFSETQ. Trimming removed 1 base at V and 0 bases at J, with 14 bases between. This CDR3 has 16 residues. In DNA form, the CDR3 reads TGCGCCAGCAGCTTGACAGGGACACCACGCTCCTACGAGCAGTACTTC. This encodes CASSLTGTPRSYEQYF.

This clone was detected only once. J is TRBJ1-2 and V is TRBV7-9, with 7 bases that match TRBD1. Per germline, CDR1 SEHNR and CDR2 FQNEAQ (reference sequence). The CDR3 is 13 amino acids. With 1 base clipped from V and 7 bases from J, the junction kept 3 bases outside the gene matches. In nucleotides, the CDR3 is TGTGCCAGCAGCTTAGGACAGGGTGGTGGCTACACCTTC. It is translated as CASSLGQGGGYTF. The whole variable domain, filled in from reference TRBV7-9 and TRBJ1-2, reads DTGVSQNPRHKITKRGQNVTFRCDPISEHNRLYWYRQTLGQGPEFLTYFQNEAQLEKSRLLSDRFSAERPKGSFSTLEIQRTEQGDSAMYLCASSLGQGGGYTFGSGTRLTVV.

The V gene is TRBV11-2, the J gene TRBJ2-5; D unresolved. The CDR3 is 14 amino acids. Germline values: CDR1 SGHAT, CDR2 FQNNGV. With 5 bases removed from V and 0 bases from J, the gap between germline ends came to 10 bases. CDR3 sequence: CASSPIEYQETQYF. The CDR3 DNA reads TGTGCCAGCAGCCCCATTGAGTACCAAGAGACCCAGTACTTC.

Written as DNA, the CDR3 is TGTGCCAGCAGTAGCGGGCCCTCCTACAATGAGCAGTTCTTC. Residues: CASSSGPSYNEQFF. The chain links TRBV28 to TRBJ2-1, with a weak D call TRBD2 (6 bases). V was clipped by 5 bases and J by 0 bases, with 8 bases between them. This CDR3 comprises 14 residues. The germline V gene has CDR1 MDHEN and CDR2 SYDVKM. The full variable domain, its missing parts supplied by reference TRBV28 and TRBJ2-1, is DVKVTQSSRYLVKRTGEKVFLECVQDMDHENMFWYRQDPGLGLRLIYFSYDVKMKEKGDIPEGYSVSREKKERFSLILESASTNQTSMYLCASSSGPSYNEQFFGPGTRLTVL.

The CDR3 spells CSLGSGTYYNEQFF. Written as DNA, the CDR3 is TGCAGCCTTGGGAGCGGGACGTACTACAATGAGCAGTTCTTC. The chain is built from TRBV29-1 and TRBJ2-1; 7 nucleotides agree with TRBD2. V shed 8 bases, J shed 3 bases, and the junction held 10 bases outside the gene matches. The CDR3 runs 14 residues. CDR1 and CDR2 (germline): SQVTM, ANQGSEA.

A word on this clone: The same CDR3 can be traced to other DNA sequences in this sample. The chain uses TRBV7-2 and TRBJ1-5, with D tentatively TRBD1 (5 bases). V lost 1 base, J lost 6 bases, and 7 bases lay in between. The germline gives CDR1 SGHTA, CDR2 FQGNSA. This CDR3 spans 13 amino acids. The CDR3 DNA reads TGTGCCAGCAGCTTAGAAAGGGGTCAGCCCCAGCATTTT. This translates into CASSLERGQPQHF.

V usage is TRBV9 and J usage is TRBJ2-7, with 7 bases aligning to TRBD1. The CDR3 is 15 residues long. Germline V gene sequence: CDR1 SGDLS, CDR2 YYNGEE. The V segment lost 3 bases and the J segment 1 base; nucleotides outside the gene matches: 7. CDR3 nucleotides: TGTGCCAGCAGCGCCGATGGGACAGCTTCCTACGAGCAGTACTTC. This translates into CASSADGTASYEQYF. The full variable domain, its missing parts supplied by reference TRBV9 and TRBJ2-7, is DSGVTQTPKHLITATGQRVTLRCSPRSGDLSVYWYQQSLDQGLQFLIQYYNGEERAKGNILERFSAQQFPDLHSELNLSSLELGDSALYFCASSADGTASYEQYFGPGTRLTVT.

This clone was recorded only once. The V and J genes are TRBV7-2 and TRBJ2-1, with D perhaps TRBD2 (6 bases). The germline V gene has CDR1 SGHTA and CDR2 FQGNSA. Trimming left V 1 base short and J 9 bases short, with 22 bases between. This CDR3 region has 17 residues. CDR3 bases: TGTGCCAGCAGCTTAGGGAGGGGACCACCATTATGGGGTGAGCAGTTCTTC. Translating it yields CASSLGRGPPLWGEQFF.

This clone was found once. CDR3 sequence (DNA): TGCGCCAGCAGCCAGCTAGCGGGAGTTTGGAATGAGCAGTTCTTC. It specifies CASSQLAGVWNEQFF. The V call is TRBV4-3, the J call TRBJ2-1; TRBD2 matches at 10 bases. Germline trimming cut 3 bases from V and 7 bases from J; bases unmatched to any gene: 6. The germline V gene encodes CDR1 LGHNA and CDR2 YSLEER. There are 15 residues in the CDR3.

The rearrangement links TRBV27 to TRBJ2-1; D may be TRBD1 (5 bases). Germline V gene lookup returns CDR1 MNHEY and CDR2 SMNVEV (reference sequence). This CDR3 spans 16 amino acids. V lost 5 bases and J 0 bases, leaving 14 bases between the germline ends. Here the CDR3 DNA reads TGTGCCAGCAGTAACCAGGGTCGCAGCTCCTACAATGAGCAGTTCTTC. It yields the protein CASSNQGRSSYNEQFF.